A selection of T cell receptor beta chains follows, all from one sample in a study of T cell responses to AZD1222 COVID-19 vaccine. Assay: immunoSEQ multiplex PCR; the TCRdb copy retains only in-frame clones and omits some. The data show under 150,000 clones, approximately 91% seen once. The specimen was peripheral blood, collected 28 days after the second AZD1222 dose. The receptors were gathered from an adult who received the AZD1222 COVID-19 vaccine. CDR3s include the opening cysteine and the closing phenylalanine or tryptophan. A D gene is named only where the DNA matches it firmly. Size is omitted from some rows. Given values are once, few, many or a class for expanded clones.

size,D,J,V,CDR3,DNA
once,TRBD1,TRBJ1-2,TRBV29-1,CSVTGQKANYGYTF,TGCAGCGTCACGGGACAGAAGGCTAACTATGGCTACACCTTC
NA,TRBD1,TRBJ2-1,TRBV9,CASSTTGLNEQFF,TGTGCCAGCAGCACGACAGGGCTCAATGAGCAGTTCTTC
NA,TRBD2,TRBJ2-1,TRBV2,CASRPGTSGTDEQFF,TGTGCCAGCAGGCCCGGGACTAGCGGGACTGATGAGCAGTTCTTC
NA,NA,TRBJ1-2,TRBV10-3,CAIRAQVKDYGYTF,TGTGCCATCAGGGCCCAGGTAAAGGACTATGGCTACACCTTC
NA,TRBD1,TRBJ2-7,TRBV2,CASSEAGTGYEQYF,TGTGCCAGCAGTGAAGCGGGGACAGGGTACGAGCAGTACTTC
NA,TRBD1,TRBJ2-7,TRBV6-5,CASDTWTGVYEQYF,TGTGCCAGCGATACTTGGACAGGGGTCTACGAGCAGTACTTC
NA,TRBD1,TRBJ1-1,TRBV15,CATSRDLGRGEGAFF,TGTGCCACCAGCAGAGATCTCGGCAGGGGGGAAGGAGCTTTCTTT
NA,NA,TRBJ1-1,TRBV30,CAWSALVLTAGAFF,TGTGCCTGGAGCGCCTTGGTTCTCACAGCGGGAGCTTTCTTT
few,TRBD1,TRBJ2-3,TRBV18,CASSPGTGGADTQYF,TGTGCCAGCTCACCTGGTACAGGGGGCGCAGATACGCAGTATTTT
NA,NA,TRBJ2-3,TRBV5-1,CASSLPGKSPDTQYF,TGCGCCAGCAGCTTGCCAGGGAAGTCTCCAGATACGCAGTATTTT